Listed below are T cell receptor beta chains from one sample, sequenced in a study of identical twins. TCRdb reprocessed the 5' RACE reads via MiXCR and lists one record per CDR3 protein. Of around 280,000 distinct CDR3 sequences in the sample, 6.5% to 9.5% were seen once. A further study also used this sample, focusing on yellow fever vaccine responses in identical twins.

Sequencing used memory (CD45RO+) T cells sorted from blood. Receptors originate from a woman aged 18-29 years in good health. Each CDR3 is given with its conserved first and last residue. Fields, in order: D gene, V gene, clone size, J gene, CDR3 protein, CDR3 DNA. A D gene is named only where the DNA matches it firmly. Some rows have no size entry. The others give once, few or many, or a class for an expanded clone.

-	TRBV4-2	few	TRBJ1-5	CASSQDSQGRQPQHF	TGTGCCAGCAGCCAAGATTCACAGGGTAGACAGCCCCAGCATTTT
TRBD2	TRBV12-3/TRBV12-4	many	TRBJ2-1	CASSLDGTSGRAHEQFF	TGTGCCAGCAGTTTAGACGGGACTAGCGGGAGGGCCCATGAGCAGTTCTTC
TRBD1	TRBV3-1	many	TRBJ1-1	CASSRTGAATEAFF	TGTGCCAGCAGCCGGACAGGGGCGGCCACTGAAGCTTTCTTT
TRBD1	TRBV6-1	many	TRBJ1-1	CASNKLGQSEAFF	TGTGCCAGCAACAAACTGGGACAGTCAGAAGCTTTCTTT
-	TRBV3-1	few	TRBJ2-3	CASSRGSFTDTQYF	TGTGCCAGCAGCCGGGGTAGCTTCACAGATACGCAGTATTTT
-	TRBV28	many	TRBJ2-3	CASSFWGATQYF	TGTGCCAGCAGTTTTTGGGGGGCTACGCAGTATTTT
TRBD2	TRBV20-1	many	TRBJ2-7	CSARLAGLYEQYF	TGCAGTGCTCGACTAGCGGGACTCTACGAGCAGTACTTC
-	TRBV12-3/TRBV12-4	many	TRBJ1-5	CASSLSGNQPQHF	TGTGCCAGCAGTTTATCAGGGAATCAGCCCCAGCATTTT
-	TRBV2	many	TRBJ1-6	CASSELSSYNSPLHF	TGTGCCAGCAGTGAACTGAGCTCCTATAATTCACCCCTCCACTTT
TRBD2	TRBV27	-	TRBJ2-3	CASNALAGASDTQYF	TGTGCCAGCAACGCACTAGCGGGGGCCTCAGATACGCAGTATTTT
TRBD2	TRBV7-9	few	TRBJ2-5	CASSLVPSGDQETQYF	TGTGCCAGCAGCTTAGTTCCTAGCGGGGACCAAGAGACCCAGTACTTC
-	TRBV5-1	many	TRBJ2-5	CASSRSSSGPGATQYF	TGCGCCAGCAGCCGAAGTTCTTCCGGGCCGGGGGCGACCCAGTACTTC
-	TRBV27	-	TRBJ1-6	CASRRIGDFKTLHF	TGTGCCAGCCGGAGGATAGGGGACTTCAAAACCCTCCACTTT
-	TRBV5-6	few	TRBJ2-1	CASSFGELDEQFF	TGTGCCAGCAGCTTCGGGGAATTGGATGAGCAGTTCTTC
-	TRBV11-3	many	TRBJ2-7	CASSGGYEQYF	TGTGCCAGCAGCGGTGGCTACGAGCAGTACTTC
TRBD1	TRBV7-6	few	TRBJ1-2	CASSLGQGAGYTF	TGTGCCAGCAGCTTAGGACAGGGTGCTGGCTACACCTTC
TRBD1	TRBV24-1	few	TRBJ2-3	CATSDPRQGELDTQYF	TGTGCCACCAGTGACCCTCGACAGGGGGAGCTTGATACGCAGTATTTT
-	TRBV9	many	TRBJ2-1	CASSVFPGSYNEQFF	TGTGCCAGCAGCGTATTCCCCGGGTCCTACAATGAGCAGTTCTTC
-	TRBV19	few	TRBJ1-5	CASSSSGPQHF	TGTGCCAGTAGTAGCAGCGGGCCCCAGCATTTT
TRBD2	TRBV5-6	many	TRBJ2-3	CASSFPTSGDTDTQYF	TGTGCCAGCAGCTTCCCTACTAGCGGGGATACAGATACGCAGTATTTT
-	TRBV5-1	many	TRBJ2-1	CASSWDASPYNEQFF	TGCGCCAGCAGCTGGGACGCCAGCCCCTACAATGAGCAGTTCTTC
-	TRBV20-1	few	TRBJ1-5	CSASDYIQGDQPQHF	TGCAGTGCTAGTGATTACATACAGGGAGATCAGCCCCAGCATTTT
TRBD1	TRBV3-1	many	TRBJ1-2	CASSHTGGLDHGYTF	TGTGCCAGCAGCCACACAGGGGGCCTAGACCATGGCTACACCTTC
-	TRBV20-1	few	TRBJ2-6	CSASHSGANVLTF	TGCAGTGCGTCACACTCTGGGGCCAACGTCCTGACTTTC
-	TRBV3-1	-	TRBJ2-1	CATSYGWGGSSYNEQFF	TGTGCCACCAGCTACGGGTGGGGAGGAAGCTCCTACAATGAGCAGTTCTTC
-	TRBV6-4	many	TRBJ2-1	CASSDSNSAAGEQFF	TGTGCCAGCAGTGACTCGAACAGCGCGGCGGGTGAGCAGTTCTTC
TRBD1	TRBV29-1	few	TRBJ1-2	CSVEWDRVYGYTF	TGCAGCGTTGAATGGGACAGGGTTTATGGCTACACCTTC
-	TRBV21-1	few	TRBJ2-7	CASTTREYAGRMGYEQYF	TGTGCCAGCACAACCCGGGAATATGCTGGGCGGATGGGCTACGAGCAGTACTTC
-	TRBV7-2	many	TRBJ1-1	CASSPNGGDTEAFF	TGTGCCAGCAGCCCTAACGGGGGGGACACTGAAGCTTTCTTT
-	TRBV6-5	many	TRBJ1-3	CASQLSAGAKGNTIYF	TGTGCCAGCCAGCTCTCGGCAGGGGCTAAGGGAAACACCATATATTTT
TRBD2	TRBV11-2	few	TRBJ2-5	CASTSWTSGGQETQYF	TGTGCCAGCACCTCTTGGACTAGCGGGGGCCAAGAGACCCAGTACTTC
-	TRBV9	-	TRBJ1-3	CASGLHVSGNTIYF	TGTGCCAGCGGGTTACACGTCTCTGGAAACACCATATATTTT
-	TRBV6-1	-	TRBJ2-7	CASSRSFGDYEQYF	TGTGCCAGCAGTCGGTCTTTTGGAGACTACGAGCAGTACTTC
TRBD2	TRBV12-3/TRBV12-4	-	TRBJ2-6	CARSPTVAGPSGANVLTF	TGTGCCCGCAGTCCAACGGTAGCGGGGCCCTCTGGGGCCAACGTCCTGACTTTC
-	TRBV27	few	TRBJ2-6	CASSYQSGANSGANVLTF	TGTGCCAGCAGTTACCAGTCGGGGGCCAACTCTGGGGCCAACGTCCTGACTTTC
-	TRBV6-4	few	TRBJ2-2	CASSDSTQGAGELFF	TGTGCCAGCAGTGACTCGACTCAGGGTGCGGGGGAGCTGTTTTTT
-	TRBV12-5	few	TRBJ2-7	CASGLVAGSSYEQYF	TGTGCTAGTGGTTTGGTAGCGGGTAGCTCCTACGAGCAGTACTTC
-	TRBV9	few	TRBJ2-1	CASSVATGTSSNEQFF	TGTGCCAGCAGCGTAGCGACGGGGACCTCCTCAAATGAGCAGTTCTTC
TRBD2	TRBV7-9	-	TRBJ2-7	CASRREGNEQYF	TGTGCCAGCAGACGGGAGGGAAACGAGCAGTACTTC
TRBD1	TRBV19	many	TRBJ1-5	CASSGLGQDYSNQPQHF	TGTGCCAGTAGCGGACTAGGACAGGACTATAGCAATCAGCCCCAGCATTTT
TRBD1	TRBV20-1	many	TRBJ2-7	CSTTGTGDYEQYF	TGCAGCACAACCGGGACAGGGGATTACGAGCAGTACTTC
-	TRBV11-2	-	TRBJ2-3	CASSLGYFIDTQYF	TGTGCCAGCAGCTTAGGGTACTTCATAGATACGCAGTATTTT
-	TRBV3-1	few	TRBJ1-5	CASSGGSSSQPQHF	TGTGCCAGCAGCGGAGGTAGCAGCAGTCAGCCCCAGCATTTT
-	TRBV9	few	TRBJ2-1	CASSLGAGEFF	TGTGCCAGCAGCCTGGGGGCGGGAGAGTTCTTC
TRBD2	TRBV2	many	TRBJ2-1	CASSGRTFSGSLDEQFF	TGTGCCAGCAGTGGGCGGACCTTCAGCGGGAGCCTGGATGAGCAGTTCTTC
-	TRBV6-2/TRBV6-3	many	TRBJ2-2	CASKDTGELFF	TGTGCCAGCAAGGATACCGGGGAGCTGTTTTTT
-	TRBV3-1	many	TRBJ2-2	CASSRVGTNTGELFF	TGTGCCAGCAGCCGGGTTGGAACGAACACCGGGGAGCTGTTTTTT
TRBD2	TRBV9	many	TRBJ2-5	CASSPRGGQETQYF	TGTGCCAGCAGCCCTCGGGGGGGGCAAGAGACCCAGTACTTC
-	TRBV4-1	many	TRBJ2-5	CASSQAAERQETQYF	TGCGCCAGCAGCCAAGCCGCGGAGAGACAAGAGACCCAGTACTTC
-	TRBV5-1	many	TRBJ2-3	CASSLGPTDTQYF	TGCGCCAGCAGCTTGGGTCCCACAGATACGCAGTATTTT
TRBD2	TRBV25-1	many	TRBJ2-3	CASSGIAGAGTDTQYF	TGTGCCAGCAGTGGCATAGCGGGAGCGGGTACAGATACGCAGTATTTT
TRBD1	TRBV6-1	-	TRBJ1-2	CASSERGTGGSYGYTF	TGTGCCAGCAGTGAGAGGGGGACAGGGGGCAGCTATGGCTACACCTTC
TRBD2	TRBV5-1	many	TRBJ2-3	CASSSQIAGNGADTQYF	TGCGCCAGCAGCTCCCAAATAGCGGGAAACGGGGCAGATACGCAGTATTTT
-	TRBV6-1	many	TRBJ1-5	CASSIKGDQPQHF	TGTGCCAGCAGTATAAAGGGGGATCAGCCCCAGCATTTT
TRBD2	TRBV9	many	TRBJ2-2	CASSVELAGVANTGELFF	TGTGCCAGCAGCGTAGAGCTAGCGGGAGTTGCGAACACCGGGGAGCTGTTTTTT
-	TRBV15	few	TRBJ2-5	CATSKLHETQYF	TGTGCCACCAGCAAACTACACGAGACCCAGTACTTC
-	TRBV6-1	many	TRBJ1-1	CASKRGMWEMNTEAFF	TGTGCCAGCAAAAGGGGTATGTGGGAGATGAACACTGAAGCTTTCTTT
TRBD2	TRBV6-1	few	TRBJ2-1	CASRHQSGGSYNEQFF	TGTGCCAGCAGACATCAGAGCGGGGGCTCCTACAATGAGCAGTTCTTC
-	TRBV14	-	TRBJ2-1	CASSQAPGMNNEQFF	TGTGCCAGCAGCCAAGCCCCGGGAATGAACAATGAGCAGTTCTTC
-	TRBV20-1	few	TRBJ1-1	CSARPGNTEAFF	TGCAGTGCTAGGCCCGGGAACACTGAAGCTTTCTTT